These 6 T cell receptor beta chains came from one sample sequenced in a study of cytomegalovirus exposure and HLA in healthy donors. Primers: 60 Vbeta forward and 13 Jbeta reverse. The repertoire was sequenced with immunoSEQ multiplex PCR; TCRdb's copy has only in-frame clones and lacks some. The sample consists of under 200,000 clones, 65% to 85% of them appearing once. Source material: PBMCs. The origin of the receptors is a man aged 50-59 years in good health and CMV-seropositive.

The CDR3 DNA reads TGTGCCAGCAGCTTGGATGACGGGGAGCAGTACTTC. Its translation: CASSLDDGEQYF. The chain has TRBV5-6 and TRBJ2-7; D unresolved. The CDR3 totals 12 residues. CDR1 and CDR2 from the germline V gene are SGHDT and YYEEEE. V was cut by 0 bases and J by 7 bases, with 8 bases left in between. The complete variable domain, with remaining parts taken from reference TRBV5-6 and TRBJ2-7, reads DAGVTQSPTHLIKTRGQQVTLRCSPKSGHDTVSWYQQALGQGPQFIFQYYEEEERQRGNFPDRFSGHQFPNYSSELNVNALLLGDSALYLCASSLDDGEQYFGPGTRLTVT.

The genes are TRBV28 and TRBJ1-1, with 10 bases lining up with TRBD1. Per germline, CDR1 MDHEN and CDR2 SYDVKM. Losses at the gene ends were 5 bases for V and 5 bases for J; bases not matched to a gene: 14. This CDR3 region has 17 residues. In nucleotides, the CDR3 is TGTGCCAGCAGTCTCGGCGGGACAGGGGACCGGGGGACTGAAGCTTTCTTT. Amino acids: CASSLGGTGDRGTEAFF.

The gene calls are TRBV29-1 and TRBJ2-1; D is perhaps TRBD1 (6 bases). The CDR3 contains 15 residues. V lost 4 bases to trimming and J lost 8 bases, with 21 bases between them. Germline V lookup: CDR1 SQVTM, CDR2 ANQGSEA. CDR3 DNA sequence: TGCAGCGTTGGGGGGCTATTCGACGGCCCCTATGAGCAGTTCTTC. It yields the protein CSVGGLFDGPYEQFF.

The CDR3 region is CSVAGGATDTQYF. In DNA, the CDR3 is TGCAGCGTTGCTGGGGGCGCAACAGATACGCAGTATTTT. This chain uses TRBV29-1 with TRBJ2-3, with TRBD1 as a possible D gene (6 bases). Trimming left V 4 bases short and J 3 bases short, with 11 bases between. This CDR3 has 13 amino acids. Per germline, CDR1 SQVTM and CDR2 ANQGSEA.

This chain uses TRBV6-1 with TRBJ1-3, with 7 bases fitting TRBD1. Germline V lookup: CDR1 MNHNS, CDR2 SASEGT. After removal of 4 bases from V and 0 bases from J, the junction contained 9 bases not matched to a gene. The CDR3 spans 17 residues. The CDR3 sequence is CASSAWTGASSGNTIYF. The CDR3 nucleotides read TGTGCCAGCAGTGCCTGGACAGGAGCCTCCTCTGGAAACACCATATATTTT.

The chain is built from TRBV5-1 and TRBJ2-7, with no clear D. V lost 0 bases to trimming and J lost 6 bases, with 7 bases between them. CDR3 length equals 12 residues. CDR1 and CDR2 from the germline V gene are SGHRS and YFSETQ. In DNA, the CDR3 is TGCGCCAGCAGCTTGGCCGGGTTCGAGCAGTACTTC. Translating it yields CASSLAGFEQYF.